The clone carrying this TCR beta chain appeared a few times. Its target is unknown. These data come from a study of cytomegalovirus exposure and HLA in healthy donors. The primer mix had 60 Vbeta and 13 Jbeta primers. Method: immunoSEQ multiplex PCR; TCRdb's copy keeps in-frame clones and lacks some. The table lists 85,000 to 120,000 clones, approximately 64% of them singletons. General study findings and limits: Generally TCR sequences proved uncommon, though certain public TCRs appeared in numerous donors. Earlier analysis yielded a pattern in which most TCR beta V segments were productive about 90% or about 30% of the time.

The sequence derives from a human donor in good health. The material sequenced was PBMCs.

CDR3 region: CASSLVLGSYGYTF. The CDR3 region has the DNA TGCGCCAGCAGCTTGGTTCTGGGCAGCTATGGCTACACCTTC. The chain combines TRBV5-1 with TRBJ1-2, with unresolved D. With 0 bases removed from V and 4 bases from J, the gap between germline ends came to 10 bases. CDR1 SGHRS and CDR2 YFSETQ come from the germline V gene. The CDR3 length is 14 residues.